These T cell receptor beta chains were read from a single sample in a study of blood T cell repertoires in COVID-19. Using immunoSEQ multiplex PCR, the repertoire was profiled, and TCRdb retains in-frame clones only, with some absent. This repertoire shows about 250,000 clones, around 90% found once; its top ten account for over 1.2%. Sequencing was done on a sample of peripheral blood. The receptors come from an elderly man with acute or convalescent COVID-19. Both conserved end residues are part of each CDR3. A D gene is named only where the DNA matches it firmly. Clone size is not always given. Where it is, it says once, few, many or a class for expanded clones.

V: TRBV7-2
D: TRBD1
size: NA
J: TRBJ1-3
DNA: TGTGCCAGCAGCCCCCGGACAGGGACAGGAAACACCATATATTTT
CDR3: CASSPRTGTGNTIYF

V: TRBV5-1
D: TRBD1
size: NA
J: TRBJ2-5
DNA: TGCGCCAGCAGCTGGTCCGGGACAGGGGCTCAAGAGACCCAGTACTTC
CDR3: CASSWSGTGAQETQYF

V: TRBV10-3
D: NA
size: NA
J: TRBJ2-5
DNA: TGTGCCATCAGCAGAGGAGGTCAACAAGAGACCCAGTACTTC
CDR3: CAISRGGQQETQYF

V: TRBV11-2
D: TRBD1
size: NA
J: TRBJ1-3
DNA: TGTGCCAGCAGCCACAGGGGGCCGTCTGGAAACACCATATATTTT
CDR3: CASSHRGPSGNTIYF

V: TRBV19
D: TRBD1
size: once
J: TRBJ1-1
DNA: TGTGCCAGTAGTCGTACAGGGGGCCGAAACACTGAAGCTTTCTTT
CDR3: CASSRTGGRNTEAFF

V: TRBV19
D: TRBD2
size: NA
J: TRBJ2-1
DNA: TGTGCCTCCGGGGGGGCGTACAATGAGCAGTTCTTC
CDR3: CASGGAYNEQFF

V: TRBV6-1
D: TRBD1
size: NA
J: TRBJ1-5
DNA: TGTGCCAGCAGTGAACCAGGGGGCGGGAATCAGCCCCAGCATTTT
CDR3: CASSEPGGGNQPQHF

V: TRBV5-6
D: TRBD2
size: NA
J: TRBJ2-7
DNA: TGTGCCAGCAGCTTGGGCTCTAGCGGGAGTGGGACCTACGAGCAGTACTTC
CDR3: CASSLGSSGSGTYEQYF

V: TRBV7-9
D: NA
size: NA
J: TRBJ2-2
DNA: TGTGCCAGCAGCTTAGGGGCTGGGCCCCCGAACACCGGGGAGCTGTTTTTT
CDR3: CASSLGAGPPNTGELFF

V: TRBV3-1/TRBV3-2
D: NA
size: once
J: TRBJ2-3
DNA: TGTGCCAGCAGCCAACGGGGAATAGGGACAGATACGCAGTATTTT
CDR3: CASSQRGIGTDTQYF

V: TRBV15
D: NA
size: NA
J: TRBJ1-5
DNA: TGTGCCACCAGCGGTGACAGGCACAGCAATCAGCCCCAGCATTTT
CDR3: CATSGDRHSNQPQHF

V: TRBV27
D: TRBD1
size: few
J: TRBJ2-7
DNA: TGTGCCAGCAGTTTCTCCTCCGGGACAGGCTGGGGGGAGCAGTACTTC
CDR3: CASSFSSGTGWGEQYF

V: TRBV5-5
D: TRBD1
size: NA
J: TRBJ1-2
DNA: TGTGCCAGCAGCAACCCGCAGACAGGGACGGTCTATGGCTACACCTTC
CDR3: CASSNPQTGTVYGYTF

V: TRBV5-6
D: NA
size: NA
J: TRBJ2-7
DNA: TGTGCCAGCAGCTTGTACTACGAGCAGTACTTC
CDR3: CASSLYYEQYF

V: TRBV19
D: NA
size: NA
J: TRBJ2-5
DNA: TGTGCCAGTAGTATAGAGGGCAGGGGAGAGACCCAGTACTTC
CDR3: CASSIEGRGETQYF

V: TRBV19
D: NA
size: NA
J: TRBJ1-1
DNA: TGTGCCAGTAGTGCCCGGACAGAGAACACTGAAGCTTTCTTT
CDR3: CASSARTENTEAFF

V: TRBV5-1
D: NA
size: NA
J: TRBJ1-4
DNA: TGCGCCAGCAGCCTGGGAGTCACTAATGAAAAACTGTTTTTT
CDR3: CASSLGVTNEKLFF

V: TRBV24-1
D: TRBD1
size: NA
J: TRBJ2-7
DNA: TGTGCCACCAGTGACCCCGCCGGACAGGGGCTGGTCGACGAGCAGTACTTC
CDR3: CATSDPAGQGLVDEQYF

V: TRBV5-1
D: TRBD1
size: NA
J: TRBJ2-2
DNA: TGCGCCAGCAGCTTGGAACCTCCGGGACAGGGTCCCACCGGGGAGCTGTTTTTT
CDR3: CASSLEPPGQGPTGELFF

V: TRBV11-2
D: TRBD1
size: NA
J: TRBJ1-1
DNA: TGTGCCAGCAGCTTCGGCAGGGGGCTAACTGAAGCTTTCTTT
CDR3: CASSFGRGLTEAFF

V: TRBV28
D: TRBD1
size: NA
J: TRBJ1-5
DNA: TGTGCCAGCAGTGACAGGGTCAATCAGCCCCAGCATTTT
CDR3: CASSDRVNQPQHF

V: TRBV4-2
D: TRBD2
size: NA
J: TRBJ2-1
DNA: TGTGCCAGCAGCCAAGATGGTCTAGCGGGGTACAATGAGCAGTTCTTC
CDR3: CASSQDGLAGYNEQFF

V: TRBV2
D: TRBD1
size: NA
J: TRBJ1-2
DNA: TGTGCCAGCAGCTTTGACAGGGGGCCCCTTCCCTATGGCTACACCTTC
CDR3: CASSFDRGPLPYGYTF

V: TRBV3-1/TRBV3-2
D: TRBD2
size: NA
J: TRBJ2-1
DNA: TGTGCCAGCAGCCAAACTAGCGGTGCCTACAATGAGCAGTTCTTC
CDR3: CASSQTSGAYNEQFF

V: TRBV5-7
D: NA
size: once
J: TRBJ2-1
DNA: TGTGCCAGCAGACATCCAGGGGTGTCCTACAATGAGCAGTTCTTC
CDR3: CASRHPGVSYNEQFF

V: TRBV3-1/TRBV3-2
D: NA
size: NA
J: TRBJ2-7
DNA: TGTGCCAGCAGCAGGGAGGGGGGGCCCTACGAGCAGTACTTC
CDR3: CASSREGGPYEQYF

V: TRBV19
D: TRBD1
size: NA
J: TRBJ1-3
DNA: TGTGCCAGTAGTGAACAGGGGGCTGGAAACACCATATATTTT
CDR3: CASSEQGAGNTIYF

V: TRBV19
D: NA
size: NA
J: TRBJ1-2
DNA: TGTGCCAGTAGTCGCAGTCCGTTAAACTATGGCTACACCTTC
CDR3: CASSRSPLNYGYTF

V: TRBV25-1
D: NA
size: NA
J: TRBJ2-6
DNA: TGTGCCAGCAGCAGTCGTTCGGGGTTTGGGGCCAACGTCCTGACTTTC
CDR3: CASSSRSGFGANVLTF

V: TRBV6-5
D: TRBD1
size: NA
J: TRBJ1-2
DNA: TGTGCCAGCAGTTTCCCGGGACAGGGAAACTATGGCTACACCTTC
CDR3: CASSFPGQGNYGYTF

V: TRBV10-3
D: NA
size: NA
J: TRBJ2-2
DNA: TGTGCCACCCGGCGGGGACCCCCCGGGGAGCTGTTTTTT
CDR3: CATRRGPPGELFF

V: TRBV4-2
D: NA
size: NA
J: TRBJ2-1
DNA: TGTGCCAGCAGCCAAGTCCTCGATGAGCAGTTCTTC
CDR3: CASSQVLDEQFF

V: TRBV2
D: NA
size: NA
J: TRBJ1-5
DNA: TGTGCCAGCAACGACAGTAGCAATCAGCCCCAGCATTTT
CDR3: CASNDSSNQPQHF

V: TRBV5-1
D: NA
size: NA
J: TRBJ2-7
DNA: TGCGCCAGCAGCGTTACGGGAGATTACGAGCAGTACTTC
CDR3: CASSVTGDYEQYF

V: TRBV12-3/TRBV12-4
D: NA
size: NA
J: TRBJ2-1
DNA: TGTGCCAGCAGTGTGCGGGGTTACAATGAGCAGTTCTTC
CDR3: CASSVRGYNEQFF

V: TRBV19
D: NA
size: NA
J: TRBJ1-3
DNA: TGTGCCAGTAGTACCGGATATACAGGGTTCGGAAACACCATATATTTT
CDR3: CASSTGYTGFGNTIYF

V: TRBV19
D: NA
size: NA
J: TRBJ1-2
DNA: TGTGCCAGTAGTGTAAAACCGGAGGGGTATGGCTACACCTTC
CDR3: CASSVKPEGYGYTF

V: TRBV10-3
D: TRBD2
size: NA
J: TRBJ2-3
DNA: TGTGCCATCAGTGGGACTAGCGGGAGGGTCGGAGATACGCAGTATTTT
CDR3: CAISGTSGRVGDTQYF

V: TRBV7-2
D: NA
size: NA
J: TRBJ2-2
DNA: TGTGCCAGCAGCTTAAGTCAGGCCCCCGGGGAGCTGTTTTTT
CDR3: CASSLSQAPGELFF

V: TRBV4-2
D: NA
size: NA
J: TRBJ2-1
DNA: TGTGCCAGCAGCCAAGGGTCAGGGATCTCCAATGAGCAGTTCTTC
CDR3: CASSQGSGISNEQFF

V: TRBV10-3
D: TRBD1
size: NA
J: TRBJ1-3
DNA: TGTGCCATCGGCGACAGGGACCCGCGAAACACCATATATTTT
CDR3: CAIGDRDPRNTIYF

V: TRBV24-1
D: NA
size: NA
J: TRBJ2-7
DNA: TGTGCCACCAGTGATTCGCGGACAGCCTCCTACGAGCAGTACTTC
CDR3: CATSDSRTASYEQYF

V: TRBV9
D: TRBD1
size: once
J: TRBJ2-7
DNA: TGTGCCAGCAGCCCTGGGACAGGGGGCCTTTCCTACGAGCAGTACTTC
CDR3: CASSPGTGGLSYEQYF

V: TRBV4-1
D: NA
size: NA
J: TRBJ1-5
DNA: TGCGCCAGCAGTCAAGAGACAGTACAGCAGCCCCAGCATTTT
CDR3: CASSQETVQQPQHF

V: TRBV12-5
D: NA
size: NA
J: TRBJ1-6
DNA: TGTGCTAGTGGTTTGTTTTCAGGGTCCCGCTCACCCCTCCACTTT
CDR3: CASGLFSGSRSPLHF

V: TRBV5-1
D: TRBD2
size: few
J: TRBJ2-1
DNA: TGCGCCAGCAGCTTGGTCGGGACTAGCGGATACAATGAGCAGTTCTTC
CDR3: CASSLVGTSGYNEQFF

V: TRBV15
D: TRBD1
size: NA
J: TRBJ2-1
DNA: TGTGCCACCAGCAGTGGAGGGACAGGGAAAAATTTAAATGAGCAGTTCTTC
CDR3: CATSSGGTGKNLNEQFF

V: TRBV28
D: TRBD1
size: once
J: TRBJ2-5
DNA: TGTGCCAGCACTATTCCCGGGACAGGGGGAGAGACCCAGTACTTC
CDR3: CASTIPGTGGETQYF

V: TRBV5-1
D: TRBD1
size: once
J: TRBJ2-7
DNA: TGCGCCAGCAGCTTAGGACCAGGGGGCTACGAGCAGTACTTC
CDR3: CASSLGPGGYEQYF

V: TRBV28
D: NA
size: NA
J: TRBJ2-3
DNA: TGTGCCAGCAGTTTTTGGCAGGGAATCACAGATACGCAGTATTTT
CDR3: CASSFWQGITDTQYF

V: TRBV7-3
D: NA
size: NA
J: TRBJ2-5
DNA: TGTGCCAGCAGCTTAACGGGGGCCGGTCAACAGACCCAGTACTTC
CDR3: CASSLTGAGQQTQYF

V: TRBV10-1
D: NA
size: NA
J: TRBJ2-5
DNA: TGCGCCAGCAGTGAGACGGGACAAGAGACCCAGTACTTC
CDR3: CASSETGQETQYF

V: TRBV5-4
D: NA
size: NA
J: TRBJ2-1
DNA: TGTGCCAGCAGCTTGGGGCAGGCCAACAATGAGCAGTTCTTC
CDR3: CASSLGQANNEQFF

V: TRBV7-2
D: TRBD1
size: NA
J: TRBJ2-7
DNA: TGTGCCAGCAGCTTAGCCGGACAGGTGAAGTACGAGCAGTACTTC
CDR3: CASSLAGQVKYEQYF

V: TRBV19
D: NA
size: NA
J: TRBJ1-5
DNA: TGTGCCAGTAGGGGGCCAGGTCGAAGGCACAATCAGCCCCAGCATTTT
CDR3: CASRGPGRRHNQPQHF

V: TRBV9
D: NA
size: NA
J: TRBJ1-1
DNA: TGTGCCAGCAGCGGGAACACAGGACAAGGCACTGAAGCTTTCTTT
CDR3: CASSGNTGQGTEAFF

V: TRBV2
D: TRBD2
size: NA
J: TRBJ2-1
DNA: TGTGCCAGCAGTGAATCCCTAGCGGACTCCTACAATGAGCAGTTCTTC
CDR3: CASSESLADSYNEQFF

V: TRBV11-3
D: TRBD2
size: NA
J: TRBJ2-5
DNA: TGTGCCAGCAGCCTCGGGACTAGCGGAAGAGGGGCCCAAGAGACCCAGTACTTC
CDR3: CASSLGTSGRGAQETQYF

V: TRBV6-6
D: TRBD1
size: NA
J: TRBJ2-5
DNA: TGTGCCAGCAGTTACTCTGGACAGGTTTGGGAGACCCAGTACTTC
CDR3: CASSYSGQVWETQYF